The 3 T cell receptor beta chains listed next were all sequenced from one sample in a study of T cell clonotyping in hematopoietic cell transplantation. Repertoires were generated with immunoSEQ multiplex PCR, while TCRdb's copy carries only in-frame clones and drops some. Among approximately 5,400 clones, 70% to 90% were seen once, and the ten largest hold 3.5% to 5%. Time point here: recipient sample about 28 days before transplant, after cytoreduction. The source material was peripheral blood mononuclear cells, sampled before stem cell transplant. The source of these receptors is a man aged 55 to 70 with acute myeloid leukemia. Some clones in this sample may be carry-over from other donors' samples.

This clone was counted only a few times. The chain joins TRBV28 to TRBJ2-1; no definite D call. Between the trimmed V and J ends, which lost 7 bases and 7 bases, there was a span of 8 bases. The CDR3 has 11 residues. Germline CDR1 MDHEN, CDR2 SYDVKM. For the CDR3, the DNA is TGTGCCAGCATCGGATTGAATGAGCAGTTCTTC. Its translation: CASIGLNEQFF.

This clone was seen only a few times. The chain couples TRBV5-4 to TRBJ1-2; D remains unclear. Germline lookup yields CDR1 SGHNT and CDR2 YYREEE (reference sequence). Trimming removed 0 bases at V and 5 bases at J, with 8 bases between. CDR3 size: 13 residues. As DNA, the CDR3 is TGTGCCAGCAGCTTGGACCTCCCATATGGCTACACCTTC. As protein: CASSLDLPYGYTF.

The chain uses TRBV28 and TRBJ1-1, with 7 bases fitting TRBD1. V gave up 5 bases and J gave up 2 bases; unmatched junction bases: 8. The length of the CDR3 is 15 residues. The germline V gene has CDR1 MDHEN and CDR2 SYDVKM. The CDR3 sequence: CASSPDRAFNTEAFF. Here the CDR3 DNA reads TGTGCCAGCAGTCCCGACAGGGCGTTTAACACTGAAGCTTTCTTT.